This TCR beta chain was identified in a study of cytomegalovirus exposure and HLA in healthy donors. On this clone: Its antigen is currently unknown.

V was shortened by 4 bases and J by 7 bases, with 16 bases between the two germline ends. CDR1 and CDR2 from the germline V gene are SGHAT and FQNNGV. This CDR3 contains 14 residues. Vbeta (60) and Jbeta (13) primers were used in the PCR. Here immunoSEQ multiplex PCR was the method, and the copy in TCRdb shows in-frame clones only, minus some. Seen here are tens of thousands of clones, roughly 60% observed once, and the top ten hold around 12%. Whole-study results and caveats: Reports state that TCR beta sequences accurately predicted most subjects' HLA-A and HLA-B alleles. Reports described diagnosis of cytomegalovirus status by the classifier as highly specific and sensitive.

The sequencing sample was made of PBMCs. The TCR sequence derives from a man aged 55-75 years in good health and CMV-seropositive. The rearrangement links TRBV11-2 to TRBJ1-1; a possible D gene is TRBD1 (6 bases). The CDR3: CASSSSRTAYEAFF. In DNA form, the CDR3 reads TGTGCCAGCAGCTCTTCACGGACAGCTTATGAAGCTTTCTTT.